Below are 5 T cell receptor beta chains sequenced from a single sample in a study of blood T cell repertoires in COVID-19. Generated by immunoSEQ multiplex PCR, the TCRdb table keeps only in-frame clones and is missing some. The sample lists around 330,000 clones; about 87% were seen once. The sequenced material came from PBMCs or T cells enriched from blood (not recorded which). The receptors were gathered from a young woman who had recovered from COVID-19.

The chain links TRBV9 to TRBJ2-5, with 9 positions matching TRBD2. CDR3 length equals 16 residues. V lost 6 bases, J lost 5 bases, and 14 bases stayed unmatched. Germline V gene data show CDR1 as SGDLS and CDR2 as YYNGEE. The CDR3 DNA reads TGTGCCAGCACCCTGGGGGTTGCGGGAGGGACGGAGACCCAGTACTTC. Translation gives CASTLGVAGGTETQYF.

The chain couples TRBV5-1 to TRBJ2-3; 7 bases align to TRBD1. J was trimmed by 2 bases and V by 0 bases; bases with no gene match: 6. This CDR3 has 16 residues. Germline CDR1 and CDR2: SGHRS and YFSETQ. The CDR3 reads CASSLGTTGYTDTQYF. The DNA for the CDR3 is TGCGCCAGCAGCTTGGGGACGACAGGGTACACAGATACGCAGTATTTT.

The rearrangement links TRBV19 to TRBJ2-1, with 7 bases matching TRBD2. With V trimmed by 8 bases and J by 9 bases, 16 bases remained unmatched. The germline gives CDR1 LNHDA, CDR2 SQIVND (reference sequence). This CDR3 comprises 15 residues. The CDR3 DNA reads TGTGCCAGTTCCCCAGTGACTAGCAATGAGTTTGAGCAGTTCTTC. Protein product: CASSPVTSNEFEQFF.

This clone was detected only a few times. The genes are TRBV7-3 and TRBJ1-1; no reliable D call. The germline CDR1 and CDR2 sequences are SGHTA and FQGTGA. The CDR3 extends over 15 amino acids. With 2 bases removed from V and 4 bases from J, the gap between germline ends came to 14 bases. CDR3 DNA sequence: TGTGCCAGCAGCTTAGGACGTGGCGGAGGCACTGAAGCTTTCTTT. This sequence encodes CASSLGRGGGTEAFF.

V and J are TRBV29-1 and TRBJ2-7; tentatively, D is TRBD2 (5 bases). Germline V gene lookup returns CDR1 SQVTM and CDR2 ANQGSEA. Trimming stripped 4 bases from V and 2 bases from J, with 12 bases between. The CDR3 length is 13 residues. This CDR3 is CSVAGLLAYEQYF. CDR3 bases: TGCAGCGTTGCAGGACTGCTCGCCTACGAGCAGTACTTC.